Included here is one T cell receptor (beta chain) sequence, with context. This entry is derived from a study of Ad26.COV2.S vaccination and SARS-CoV-2 variants. About the research overall: Trial arm assignment for the donor was COV1001 Ad26.COV2.S.

This CDR3 comprises 14 residues. Germline CDR1 and CDR2: LNHDA and SQIVND (reference sequence). Trimming stripped 6 bases from V and 5 bases from J, with 16 bases between. Stated treatment: roughly 20 received Ad26.COV2.S at low or high dose, single or two shots; about 5 received placebo; per-sample allocation not given. All samples were drawn on day 63, counting from the first vaccine or placebo injection. Assay: immunoSEQ multiplex PCR; the TCRdb copy retains only in-frame clones and omits some. The table lists a few hundred thousand clones, about 90% of them singletons. Source: peripheral blood, taken in a trial of Ad26.COV2.S vaccine versus placebo. The sequence was obtained from a person aged 18-60 years who received the Ad26.COV2.S COVID-19 vaccine or a placebo. J is TRBJ1-2 and V is TRBV19; the D gene is possibly TRBD1 (5 bases). CDR3 residues: CASRWGPGFYGYTF. The CDR3 DNA reads as TGTGCCAGTAGATGGGGCCCTGGGTTTTATGGCTACACCTTC.